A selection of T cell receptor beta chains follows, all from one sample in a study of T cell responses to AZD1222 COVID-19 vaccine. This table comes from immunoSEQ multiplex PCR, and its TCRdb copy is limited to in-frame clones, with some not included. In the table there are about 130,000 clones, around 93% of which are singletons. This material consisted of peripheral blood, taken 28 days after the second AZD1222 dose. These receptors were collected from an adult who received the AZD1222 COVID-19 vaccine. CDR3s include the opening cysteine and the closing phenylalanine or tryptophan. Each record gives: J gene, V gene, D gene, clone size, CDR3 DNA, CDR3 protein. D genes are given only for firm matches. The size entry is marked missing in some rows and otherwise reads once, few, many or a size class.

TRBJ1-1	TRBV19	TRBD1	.	TGTGCCAGTAGGCTACAGGGGACGAACACTGAAGCTTTCTTT	CASRLQGTNTEAFF
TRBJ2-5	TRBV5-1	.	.	TGCGCCAGCAGCTTGGCTCCCCAAGAGACCCAGTACTTC	CASSLAPQETQYF
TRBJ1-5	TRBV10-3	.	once	TGTGCCATCAAGGGGCGGGAAGATCAGCCCCAGCATTTT	CAIKGREDQPQHF
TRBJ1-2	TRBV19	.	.	TGTGCCAGTAGTGAAAGAACGGACAGCGGCTATGGCTACACCTTC	CASSERTDSGYGYTF
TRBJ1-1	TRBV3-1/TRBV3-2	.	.	TGTGCCAGCAGCCCTCGACAGGACACTGAAGCTTTCTTT	CASSPRQDTEAFF
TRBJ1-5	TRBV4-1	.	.	TGCGCCAGCAGCCAAGTGTTTGCGGCAGGGAGGGATAGCAATCAGCCCCAGCATTTT	CASSQVFAAGRDSNQPQHF
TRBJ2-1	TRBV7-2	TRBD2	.	TGTGCCAGCAGCTTACTAGTCGGGGGGTATGAGCAGTTCTTC	CASSLLVGGYEQFF
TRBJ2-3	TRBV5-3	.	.	TGTGCCAGAAGCTTGGAGGTGGCGGATACGCAGTATTTT	CARSLEVADTQYF
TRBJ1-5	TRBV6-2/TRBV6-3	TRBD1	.	TGTGCCAGCAGTTACTCGAGTAAGTACGGAACCCAGGGGGCTGGGCGTCAGCCCCAGCATTTT	CASSYSSKYGTQGAGRQPQHF
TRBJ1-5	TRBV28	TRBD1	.	TGTGCCAGCAGTTCCGACAGGGAATATGGCAATCAGCCCCAGCATTTT	CASSSDREYGNQPQHF
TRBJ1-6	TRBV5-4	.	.	TGTGCCAGCAGCTGGGACGGTTATAATTCACCCCTCCACTTT	CASSWDGYNSPLHF
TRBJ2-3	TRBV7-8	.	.	TGTGCCAGCAGCTTGGCGGCCATCATCTCTAGCACAGATACGCAGTATTTT	CASSLAAIISSTDTQYF
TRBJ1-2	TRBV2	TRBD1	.	TGTGCCGGCGGGAGGACAGGGGGCGATGGCTACACCTTC	CAGGRTGGDGYTF
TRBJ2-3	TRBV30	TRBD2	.	TGTGCCTGGAGCAACGAGCGGGGTGACACAGATACGCAGTATTTT	CAWSNERGDTDTQYF
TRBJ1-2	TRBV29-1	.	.	TGCAGCGTTGAAGGATCGCCTTGGGGTTTGCATGGCTACACCTTC	CSVEGSPWGLHGYTF
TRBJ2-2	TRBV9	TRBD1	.	TGTGCCAGCAGCGTCCCGCCGGGACAGGGAAACGGGGAGCTGTTTTTT	CASSVPPGQGNGELFF
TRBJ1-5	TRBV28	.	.	TGTGCCAGTAATCAGCCCCAGCATTTT	CASNQPQHF
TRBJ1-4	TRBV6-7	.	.	TGTGCCAGCAGTGGGGGAAACGTGGAGGCTAATGAAAAACTGTTTTTT	CASSGGNVEANEKLFF
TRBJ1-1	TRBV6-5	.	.	TGTGCCAGCAGTAAGGAAGGGGGGTACACTGAAGCTTTCTTT	CASSKEGGYTEAFF
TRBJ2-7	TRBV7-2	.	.	TGTGCCAGCAGCACCGTAGGCACCTACGAGCAGTACTTC	CASSTVGTYEQYF
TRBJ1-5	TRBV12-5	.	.	TGTGCTAGTGGTTTGGTAATTCGGTCAGGCGGAACCCATAGCAATCAGCCCCAGCATTTT	CASGLVIRSGGTHSNQPQHF
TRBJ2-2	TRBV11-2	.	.	TGTGCCAGCAGAAGGTGGGGTGGCGGGGAGCCTAACACCGGGGAGCTGTTTTTT	CASRRWGGGEPNTGELFF
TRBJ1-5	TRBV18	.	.	TGTGCCAGCTCACCACCGGGATGGATAGCGGGGCAGGGCAATCAGCCCCAGCATTTT	CASSPPGWIAGQGNQPQHF
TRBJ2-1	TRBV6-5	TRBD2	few	TGTGCCAGCAGTTTTTACTCGGGACTAGCCATCAATGAGCAGTTCTTC	CASSFYSGLAINEQFF
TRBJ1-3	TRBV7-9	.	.	TGTGCCAGCAGCCCCGTTGGGGGAAACACCATATATTTT	CASSPVGGNTIYF
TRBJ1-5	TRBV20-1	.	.	TGCAGTGCTAGTCAGAATAGCAATCAGCCCCAGCATTTT	CSASQNSNQPQHF